This T cell receptor (beta chain) was profiled in a study of blood T cells in healthy people across ages. Regarding the study as a whole: Diversity of TCR beta correlated strongly with naive T cell percentage.

A J-beta primer mix and a sample-barcoded 5' primer were used in a second PCR of about 6 to 12 cycles. Each cDNA molecule, via a template-switch adaptor with 12 random nucleotides, was tagged. Each single sample gave us at least 2.5 million CDR3-containing paired-end reads. TCRdb re-called the 5' RACE reads with MiXCR, one entry per CDR3 protein. The data show over 1,200,000 distinct CDR3 sequences, around 59% seen once. Points on this clonotype: Its antigen is currently unknown.

This sequence originates from a young man in good health. The sequenced sample was blood.

CDR3 sequence: CASSGTFHRGRGSSNYGYTF. In nucleotides, the CDR3 is TGTGCCAGCAGCGGGACATTCCACAGGGGCCGGGGTTCATCTAACTATGGCTACACCTTC. This chain joins TRBV7-9 and TRBJ1-2, with 7 bases lining up with TRBD1. Germline lookup yields CDR1 SEHNR and CDR2 FQNEAQ (reference sequence). CDR3 length: 20 residues. Trimming at V came to 5 bases and at J to 0 bases, leaving 21 bases not matched to a gene. Full variable domain (rest looked up from reference TRBV7-9 and TRBJ1-2): DTGVSQNPRHKITKRGQNVTFRCDPISEHNRLYWYRQTLGQGPEFLTYFQNEAQLEKSRLLSDRFSAERPKGSFSTLEIQRTEQGDSAMYLCASSGTFHRGRGSSNYGYTFGSGTRLTVV.